The entry that follows covers one TCR beta chain sequence. The repertoire was sequenced with immunoSEQ multiplex PCR; TCRdb's copy has only in-frame clones and lacks some. The sample gives around 60,000 clones, approximately 89% of which show up once; roughly 0.44% is in the top ten. Germline V CDR1 and CDR2: KGHSH, LQKENI. With 3 bases clipped from V and 3 bases from J, the junction kept 9 bases outside the gene matches. This CDR3 comprises 17 residues. This record belongs to a study of OX40 agonist ivuxolimab in advanced cancers. Overall study context: Patients assigned to dose escalation were diagnosed with hepatocellular carcinoma, melanoma, renal cell or head and neck cancer.

The chain joins TRBV18 to TRBJ1-2; 11 nucleotides line up with TRBD1. Sequencing used CD4+ or CD8+ T cells sorted from blood, obtained in a trial of the OX40 agonist ivuxolimab. This clonotype originated in an adult with an advanced solid tumor such as melanoma, head and neck, liver or kidney cancer. The CDR3 DNA is TGTGCCAGCTCACCCCGGACAGGGGGCGCGTTCGACTATGGCTACACCTTC. Translating it yields CASSPRTGGAFDYGYTF.